Listed here are 26 T cell receptor beta chains from one sample, sequenced in a study of cytomegalovirus exposure and HLA in healthy donors (dated by TCRdb to the late 2010s). The protocol used for the library was the immunoSEQ multiplex PCR assay. For the multiplex PCR, a mixture combining 60 forward primers for TCR Vbeta segments and 13 reverse primers for TCR Jbeta segments was used. Entries here come from immuneACCESS through TCRdb and include only in-frame sequences with V and J called. Some clones fail to appear in such tables; in the studies checked, an unresolved V gene covers under half of the shortfall, and the cause of the remainder is unknown. The sample table lists 85,000 to 100,000 clones, about 80% of them with a count of one. The ten largest clones add up to 0.7% to 0.85% of the sample. Sample: PBMCs. These receptor sequences come from a woman aged 55-69 years in good health and CMV-seronegative.

In its sample, this clone was seen a few times. The chain carries TRBV5-5 and TRBJ1-1; D ambiguous. CDR1 is SGHKS, CDR2 YYEKEE, per germline (reference sequence). V gave up 4 bases and J gave up 1 base, with 11 bases separating them. This CDR3 has 14 amino acids. CDR3 residues: CASSPTGGNTEAFF. The DNA for the CDR3 is TGTGCCAGCAGCCCGACCGGAGGGAACACTGAAGCTTTCTTT.

The chain joins TRBV6-1 to TRBJ2-1; no definite D call. This CDR3 spans 13 amino acids. With 1 base removed from V and 10 bases from J, the gap between germline ends came to 11 bases. The germline V gene encodes CDR1 MNHNS and CDR2 SASEGT. For the CDR3, the DNA is TGTGCCAGCAGTGAAGGTCCCCTAACCGAGCAGTTCTTC. It specifies CASSEGPLTEQFF.

The chain uses TRBV5-1 and TRBJ2-1; 10 bases match TRBD1. CDR1 SGHRS and CDR2 YFSETQ come from the germline V gene. CDR3 size: 17 residues. Trimming removed 4 bases from V and 8 bases from J; junction bases left unmatched: 15. CDR3 sequence (DNA): TGCGCCAGCAGCCCGATATCCGGGACAGGGGATTTCGATGAGCAGTTCTTC. Protein: CASSPISGTGDFDEQFF.

The CDR3 DNA reads TGTGCCAGCTCAGACGTAGGGCGCGGGTATGGCTACACCTTC. Its protein is CASSDVGRGYGYTF. This sequence joins TRBV18 and TRBJ1-2; D is undetermined. The CDR3 totals 14 residues. V lost 5 bases and J lost 5, with 15 bases in between. The germline gives CDR1 KGHSH, CDR2 LQKENI.

The gene calls are TRBV5-6 and TRBJ1-5; D is uncertain. The germline V and J ends were trimmed by 1 base and 0 bases, with 11 bases remaining between them. The CDR3 runs to 16 residues. Looked up from germline, CDR1 is SGHDT and CDR2 is YYEEEE. This CDR3 is CASSLWGDGSNQPQHF. Written as DNA, the CDR3 is TGTGCCAGCAGCTTGTGGGGAGACGGTAGCAATCAGCCCCAGCATTTT.

The J gene is TRBJ2-7, the V gene TRBV11-2; no clear D gene. CDR3 length: 12 residues. Trimming removed 3 bases at V and 6 bases at J, with 9 bases between. The germline CDR1 and CDR2 sequences are SGHAT and FQNNGV. Here the CDR3 DNA reads TGTGCCAGCAGCTTTGGCAGTTCCGAGCAGTACTTC. It encodes CASSFGSSEQYF.

This clone was found a few times. The J gene is TRBJ2-7, the V gene TRBV6-5; tentative D call: TRBD2 (7 bases). Trimming removed 6 bases from V and 2 bases from J, with 11 bases in between. The CDR3 contains 13 residues. Germline V lookup: CDR1 MNHEY, CDR2 SVGAGI. The CDR3 sequence: CASSWGGPYEQYF. The DNA of the CDR3 is TGTGCCAGCAGCTGGGGGGGGCCCTACGAGCAGTACTTC.

This clone was counted once. The chain carries TRBV7-6 and TRBJ2-3, with 8 bases that match TRBD1. The junction had 11 bases not matched to a gene; V was cut back by 5 bases and J by 4 bases. This CDR3 is built from 16 residues. Germline CDR1 SGHVS, CDR2 FNYEAQ. The CDR3 protein is CASSLLDRVSADTQYF. In DNA form, the CDR3 reads TGTGCCAGCAGCCTTTTGGACAGGGTTTCGGCAGATACGCAGTATTTT.

The rearrangement joins TRBV7-8 to TRBJ2-7, with a possible D match to TRBD1 (6 bases). The CDR3 totals 15 residues. The ends were cut back, 1 base at V and 3 bases at J, with 13 bases in the middle. Germline V lookup: CDR1 SGHVS, CDR2 FQNEAQ. CDR3: CASSLVAGVRYEQYF. The CDR3 coding sequence is TGTGCCAGCAGCTTAGTAGCAGGGGTCCGCTACGAGCAGTACTTC.

V usage is TRBV28 and J usage is TRBJ2-7; 8 bases agree with TRBD1. The germline gives CDR1 MDHEN, CDR2 SYDVKM. The V and J ends lost 5 bases and 0 bases, in that order; junction bases with no gene match: 6. There are 15 residues in the CDR3. The CDR3: CASSPGTGRSYEQYF. Written as DNA, the CDR3 is TGTGCCAGCAGTCCAGGGACAGGCCGCTCCTACGAGCAGTACTTC.

This rearrangement joins TRBV25-1 to TRBJ2-6; 8 nucleotides match TRBD1. Looked up from germline, CDR1 is MGHDK and CDR2 is SYGVNS. The CDR3 covers 16 residues. J gave up 1 base and V 4 bases, and 3 bases lay outside the gene matches. The DNA for the CDR3 is TGTGCCAGCAGTGGGACAGGGAGATCTGGGGCCAACGTCCTGACTTTC. Residues: CASSGTGRSGANVLTF.

This chain connects TRBV30 to TRBJ1-1; 7 bases map to TRBD1. The germline CDR1 and CDR2 sequences are GTSNPN and SVGIG (reference sequence). J was trimmed by 4 bases and V by 4 bases; bases with no gene match: 6. The CDR3 sequence is 13 residues long. The CDR3 reads CAWTGGWGTEAFF. In nucleotides, the CDR3 is TGTGCCTGGACAGGGGGATGGGGCACTGAAGCTTTCTTT. Supplemented by reference TRBV30 and TRBJ1-1, the full variable domain reads SQTIHQWPATLVQPVGSPLSLECTVEGTSNPNLYWYRQAAGRGLQLLFYSVGIGQISSEVPQNLSASRPQDRQFILSSKKLLLSDSGFYLCAWTGGWGTEAFFGQGTRLTVV.

The chain employs TRBV9 and TRBJ1-2, with D tentatively TRBD1 (6 bases). With 3 bases removed from V and 4 bases from J, the gap between germline ends came to 16 bases. CDR3 length: 15 residues. Per the germline V gene, CDR1 is SGDLS and CDR2 is YYNGEE. CDR3 residues: CASSAMGGGFYGYTF. The CDR3, as DNA: TGTGCCAGCAGCGCCATGGGAGGGGGATTCTATGGCTACACCTTC.

The chain joins TRBV10-3 to TRBJ2-2, with 7 nucleotides matching TRBD1. With 10 bases clipped from V and 7 bases from J, the junction kept 15 bases outside the gene matches. Germline V gives CDR1 ENHRY, CDR2 SYGVKD. This CDR3 spans 15 amino acids. CDR3 in DNA: TGTGCCAGTAGACAGGGCCGTGGGGGCATCGGGGAGCTGTTTTTT. Translating it yields CASRQGRGGIGELFF.

The rearrangement links TRBV20-1 to TRBJ1-2; weak D call: TRBD1 (6 bases). The CDR3 consists of 11 residues. Germline V lookup: CDR1 DFQATT, CDR2 SNEGSKA (reference sequence). Trimming left V 6 bases short and J 8 bases short, with 13 bases between. The CDR3 DNA follows: TGCAGTGCCGGCGGGGGGGGCGGCTACACCTTC. This translates into CSAGGGGGYTF.

The chain links TRBV5-8 to TRBJ1-1; D not certain. The length of the CDR3 is 15 residues. Germline-derived CDR1 and CDR2 are SGHTS and YDEGEE. Trimming shortened V by 4 bases and J by 3 bases, and 16 bases separated the two germline ends. The DNA for the CDR3 is TGTGCCAGCAGCGAGGGTGGCAGGACCTACACTGAAGCTTTCTTT. This sequence encodes CASSEGGRTYTEAFF.

V usage is TRBV4-3 and J usage is TRBJ1-5, with 7 bases lining up with TRBD1. With 0 bases clipped from V and 1 base from J, the junction kept 3 bases outside the gene matches. This CDR3 has 16 residues. Germline CDR1 LGHNA, CDR2 YSLEER. The CDR3 here is CASSQELTGSNQPQHF. The CDR3 nucleotides are TGCGCCAGCAGCCAAGAGCTGACAGGGAGCAATCAGCCCCAGCATTTT.

This clone was seen only once. This chain uses TRBV29-1 with TRBJ1-2; 10 bases line up with TRBD1. The V gene's germline CDR1 is SQVTM and CDR2 ANQGSEA. Trimming took 6 bases from V and 5 from J; bases not matched to a gene: 9. The CDR3 is 14 amino acids. This CDR3 is CSVRPPGQGYGYTF. The DNA of the CDR3 is TGCAGCGTCCGGCCTCCGGGACAGGGGTATGGCTACACCTTC. Full variable domain (rest looked up from reference TRBV29-1 and TRBJ1-2): SAVISQKPSRDICQRGTSLTIQCQVDSQVTMMFWYRQQPGQSLTLIATANQGSEATYESGFVIDKFPISRPNLTFSTLTVSNMSPEDSSIYLCSVRPPGQGYGYTFGSGTRLTVV.

V is TRBV2 and J is TRBJ1-5, with TRBD1 identical over 7 bases. The V and J ends lost 8 bases and 2 bases, in that order; junction bases with no gene match: 3. Germline CDR1 and CDR2: SNHLY and FYNNEI. The CDR3 sequence is 13 residues long. The CDR3 DNA reads as TGTGCCAGCTACAGGGGAGGCAATCAGCCCCAGCATTTT. This gives the protein CASYRGGNQPQHF.

This clone was observed once. The V call is TRBV5-1, the J call TRBJ1-1; 10 bases align to TRBD1. The CDR3 consists of 15 residues. With 4 bases clipped from V and 3 bases from J, the junction kept 6 bases outside the gene matches. Germline V lookup: CDR1 SGHRS, CDR2 YFSETQ. CDR3 region: CASSPGQGTDTEAFF. The CDR3 DNA sequence: TGCGCCAGCAGCCCGGGACAGGGGACGGACACTGAAGCTTTCTTT.

The chain has TRBV30 and TRBJ2-5, with 7 bases identical to TRBD2. Germline CDR1 and CDR2: GTSNPN and SVGIG (reference sequence). This CDR3 is 17 amino acids long. Trimming at V came to 1 base and at J to 2 bases, leaving 13 bases not matched to a gene. The CDR3 region has the DNA TGTGCCTGGAGTGGGACGGGAGGCCCGGCCCCTCAAGAGACCCAGTACTTC. Translated: CAWSGTGGPAPQETQYF.

J is TRBJ2-7 and V is TRBV7-6; TRBD2 agrees at 11 bases. The junction had 12 bases not matched to a gene; V was cut back by 1 base and J by 7 bases. Germline V CDR1 and CDR2: SGHVS, FNYEAQ. The length of the CDR3 is 17 residues. In nucleotides, the CDR3 is TGTGCCAGCAGCTTAGGAACTAGCGGGGGAATGGCGTGGGAGCAGTACTTC. This sequence encodes CASSLGTSGGMAWEQYF.

The chain couples TRBV4-3 to TRBJ2-3; TRBD2 might be the D (6 bases). CDR1 and CDR2 from the germline V gene are LGHNA and YSLEER. V shed 4 bases and J shed 2 bases, with 19 bases lying between them. This CDR3 has 17 residues. In DNA, the CDR3 is TGCGCCAGCAGCCTCAACCGGTTTTTGGGACTCACAGATACGCAGTATTTT. Translating it yields CASSLNRFLGLTDTQYF.

The chain uses TRBV29-1 and TRBJ2-7; 10 bases agree with TRBD1. The CDR3 length is 13 residues. Germline trimming cut 6 bases from V and 3 bases from J; bases unmatched to any gene: 5. Looked up from germline, CDR1 is SQVTM and CDR2 is ANQGSEA. CDR3 coding DNA: TGCAGCGTAGCAGGACAGGGGGGCTACGAGCAGTACTTC. Residues: CSVAGQGGYEQYF.

This clone was seen once. A junction boundary mismatches the germline segment, possibly from a read error. CDR3 sequence reads: CSSSLESPLGVYF. CDR3 nucleotides: TGTTCCAGCAGCTTAGAAAGCCCCTTGGGAGTCTACTTC. This chain joins TRBV7-9 and TRBJ2-7; D is perhaps TRBD2 (5 bases). This CDR3 has 13 residues. The germline V gene has CDR1 SEHNR and CDR2 FQNEAQ (reference sequence).

This chain joins TRBV6-6 and TRBJ2-7; TRBD2 agrees at 13 bases. After removal of 7 bases from V and 2 bases from J, the junction contained 5 bases not matched to a gene. The length of the CDR3 is 15 residues. Germline V lookup: CDR1 MNHNY, CDR2 SVGAGI (reference sequence). CDR3 residues: CASTPLAGGPYEQYF. The CDR3 DNA sequence: TGTGCCAGCACCCCACTAGCGGGGGGGCCCTACGAGCAGTACTTC.